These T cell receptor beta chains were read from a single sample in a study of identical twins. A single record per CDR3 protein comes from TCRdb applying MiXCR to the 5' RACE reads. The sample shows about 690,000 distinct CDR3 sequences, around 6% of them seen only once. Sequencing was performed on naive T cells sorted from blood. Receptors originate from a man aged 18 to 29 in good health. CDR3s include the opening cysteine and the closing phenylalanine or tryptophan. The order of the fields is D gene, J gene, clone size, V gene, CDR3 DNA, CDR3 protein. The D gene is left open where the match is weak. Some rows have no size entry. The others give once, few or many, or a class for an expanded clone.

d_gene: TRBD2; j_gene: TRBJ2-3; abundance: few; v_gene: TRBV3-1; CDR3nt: TGTGCCAGCAGCCAAGGGGGAGTACTAGCGGGACCCACAGATACGCAGTATTTT; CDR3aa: CASSQGGVLAGPTDTQYF
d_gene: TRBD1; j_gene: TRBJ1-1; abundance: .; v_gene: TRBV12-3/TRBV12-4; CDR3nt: TGTGCCAGCAGTCCCGGGACAGGGTACTTTGAAGCTTTCTTT; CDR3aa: CASSPGTGYFEAFF
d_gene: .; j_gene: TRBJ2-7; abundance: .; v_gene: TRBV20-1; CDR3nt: TGCAGTGCTAGGGACAGTTCTACGGGGCAGTACTTC; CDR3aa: CSARDSSTGQYF
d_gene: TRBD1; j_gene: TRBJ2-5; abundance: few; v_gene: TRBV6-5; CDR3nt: TGTGCCAGCAGTTTGAGGACAGGGGCAGCCCAAGAGACCCAGTACTTC; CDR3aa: CASSLRTGAAQETQYF
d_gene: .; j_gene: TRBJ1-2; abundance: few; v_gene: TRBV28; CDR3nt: TGTGCCAGCAGTTTCGCTGGGAGTGGCTACACCTTC; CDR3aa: CASSFAGSGYTF
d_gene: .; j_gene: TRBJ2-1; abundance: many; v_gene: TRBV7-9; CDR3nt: TGTGCCAGCAGCTTTGGGGACAACTACAATGAGCAGTTCTTC; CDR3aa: CASSFGDNYNEQFF
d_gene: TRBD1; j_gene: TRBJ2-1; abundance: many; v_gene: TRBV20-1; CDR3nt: TGCAGTGCTAAAATTAAAACAGGGGGCTGGCACAATGAGCAGTTCTTC; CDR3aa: CSAKIKTGGWHNEQFF
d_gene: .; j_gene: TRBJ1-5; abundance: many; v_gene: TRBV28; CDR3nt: TGTGCCAGCAGTTTGATCTCGAGCAATCAGCCCCAGCATTTT; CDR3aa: CASSLISSNQPQHF
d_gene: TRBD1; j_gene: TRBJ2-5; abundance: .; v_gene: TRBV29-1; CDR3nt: TGCAGCGCTGGACAGGGAGTTCAAGAGACCCAGTACTTC; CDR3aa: CSAGQGVQETQYF
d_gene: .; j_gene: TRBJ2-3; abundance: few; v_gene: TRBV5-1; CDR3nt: TGCGCCAGCAGCTTGAGTTTGGATACGCAGTATTTT; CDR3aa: CASSLSLDTQYF
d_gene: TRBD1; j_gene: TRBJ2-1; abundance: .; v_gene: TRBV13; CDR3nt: TGTGCCAGCGCCGGGACAGGGGGCTTTAATGAGCAGTTCTTC; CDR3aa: CASAGTGGFNEQFF
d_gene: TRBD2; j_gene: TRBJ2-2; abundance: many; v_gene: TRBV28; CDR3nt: TGTGCCAGCAGGGAACCGGGACTAGTTGACACCGGGGAGCTGTTTTTT; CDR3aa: CASREPGLVDTGELFF
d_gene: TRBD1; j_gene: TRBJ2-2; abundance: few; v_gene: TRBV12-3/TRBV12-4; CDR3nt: TGTGCCAGCAGTCCCGGACAGGGATTCGTCGGGGAGCTGTTTTTT; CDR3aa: CASSPGQGFVGELFF
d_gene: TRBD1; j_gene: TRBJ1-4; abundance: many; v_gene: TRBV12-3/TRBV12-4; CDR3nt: TGTGCCAGCAGTTCCGGGACAGGGAGGGAAAAACTGTTTTTT; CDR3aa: CASSSGTGREKLFF
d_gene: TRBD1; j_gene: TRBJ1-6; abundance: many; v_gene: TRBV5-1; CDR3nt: TGCGCCAGCAGCTTGCAAGGGGGCCCCCTCCACTTT; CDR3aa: CASSLQGGPLHF
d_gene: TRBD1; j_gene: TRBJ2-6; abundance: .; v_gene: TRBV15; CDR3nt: TGTGCCACCAGCAGAGAACGACAGGGGGTTGGGGCCAACGTCCTGACTTTC; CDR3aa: CATSRERQGVGANVLTF
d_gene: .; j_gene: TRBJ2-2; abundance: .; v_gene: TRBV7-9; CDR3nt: TGTGCCAGCAGCTTAGCTCGGACAGACACCGGGGAGCTGTTTTTT; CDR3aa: CASSLARTDTGELFF
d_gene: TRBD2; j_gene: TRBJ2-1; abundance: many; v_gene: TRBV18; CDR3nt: TGTGCCAGCTCAGCTAGCGGGAGACCCTCCTTC; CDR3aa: CASSASGRPSF
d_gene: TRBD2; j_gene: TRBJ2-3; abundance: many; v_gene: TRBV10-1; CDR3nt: TGCGCCAGCAGCCCCGCGGGGGAGGCAGATACGCAGTATTTT; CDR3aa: CASSPAGEADTQYF
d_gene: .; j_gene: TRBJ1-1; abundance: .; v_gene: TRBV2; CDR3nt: TGTGCCAGCAACGGAGCGCGGCCGCCCGTTGAAGCTTTCTTT; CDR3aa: CASNGARPPVEAFF
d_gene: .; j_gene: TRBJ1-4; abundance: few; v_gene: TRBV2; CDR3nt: TGTGCCAGCAGTGAAGCGGGGCGGGAAAAACTGTTTTTT; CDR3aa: CASSEAGREKLFF
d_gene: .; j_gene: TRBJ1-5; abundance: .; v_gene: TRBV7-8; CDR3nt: TGTGCCAGCAGCTTAGCCCAAGGATATAGCAATCAGCCCCAGCATTTT; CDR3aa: CASSLAQGYSNQPQHF
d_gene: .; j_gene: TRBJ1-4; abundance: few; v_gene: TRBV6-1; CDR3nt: TGTGCCAGCCGGGGGGATGAAAAACTGTTTTTT; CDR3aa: CASRGDEKLFF
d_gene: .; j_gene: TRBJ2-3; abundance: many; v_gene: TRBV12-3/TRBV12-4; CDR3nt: TGTGCCAGCGGATTACACAACACAGATACGCAGTATTTT; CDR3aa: CASGLHNTDTQYF
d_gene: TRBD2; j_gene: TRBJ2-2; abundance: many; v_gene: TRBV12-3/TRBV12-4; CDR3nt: TGTGCCAGCAGTTTAGCACTAGCGGGGGACACCGGGGAGCTGTTTTTT; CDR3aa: CASSLALAGDTGELFF
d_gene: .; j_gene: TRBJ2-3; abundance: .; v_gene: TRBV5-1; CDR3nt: TGCGCCAGCAGCCCCCAGGCGGGGACAGATACGCAGTATTTT; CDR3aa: CASSPQAGTDTQYF
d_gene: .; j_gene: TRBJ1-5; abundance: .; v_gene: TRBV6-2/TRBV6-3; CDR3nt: TGTGCCAGCAGTTCCCCACAAGATCAGCCCCAGCATTTT; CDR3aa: CASSSPQDQPQHF
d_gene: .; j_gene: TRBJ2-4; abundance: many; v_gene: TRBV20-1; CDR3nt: TGCAGTGCTAGAGATCATGCGGCGGCTGCGGGTGATTTTAATAGCATTCAGTACTTC; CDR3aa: CSARDHAAAAGDFNSIQYF
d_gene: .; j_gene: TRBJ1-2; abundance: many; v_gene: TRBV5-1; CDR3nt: TGCGCCAGCAGCTTGGACGGGGGAGGGCCCTATGGCTACACCTTC; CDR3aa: CASSLDGGGPYGYTF
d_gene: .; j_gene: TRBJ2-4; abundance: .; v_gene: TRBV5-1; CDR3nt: TGCGCCAGCAGCTCCCCAGGGGGGGCCTCTGCTAGAAACATTCAGTACTTC; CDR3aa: CASSSPGGASARNIQYF
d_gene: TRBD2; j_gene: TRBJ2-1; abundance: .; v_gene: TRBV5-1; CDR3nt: TGCGCCAGCAGCTTGGCCAGGCTAGCGGGCAATGAGCAGTTCTTC; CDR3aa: CASSLARLAGNEQFF
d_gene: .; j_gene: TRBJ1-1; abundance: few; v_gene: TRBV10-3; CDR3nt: TGTGCCATCATGGGACCGAACACTGAAGCTTTCTTT; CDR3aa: CAIMGPNTEAFF
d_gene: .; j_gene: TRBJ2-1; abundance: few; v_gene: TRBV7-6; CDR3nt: TGTGCCAGCAGCTCTAGACCCGTCGGTGAGCAGTTCTTC; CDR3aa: CASSSRPVGEQFF
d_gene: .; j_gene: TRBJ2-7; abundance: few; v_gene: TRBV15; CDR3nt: TGTGCCACCAGCACAGGGGGGGTTCTAGCGGCAAACCCCTCTGACGAGCAGTACTTC; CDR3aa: CATSTGGVLAANPSDEQYF
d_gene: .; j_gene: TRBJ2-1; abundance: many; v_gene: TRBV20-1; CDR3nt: TGCAGTGCTAGAGATGAGCAGCGCATACCTCACCTCTTC; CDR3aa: CSARDEQRIPHLF
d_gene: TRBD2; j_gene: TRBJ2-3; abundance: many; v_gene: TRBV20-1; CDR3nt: TGCAGTGCTCGGGGACTAGCTCACACAGATACGCAGTATTTT; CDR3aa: CSARGLAHTDTQYF
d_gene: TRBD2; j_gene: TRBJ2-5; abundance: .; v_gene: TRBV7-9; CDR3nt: TGTGCCAGCTGCCCCAGTGGGACTAGAGATATTGCGACCCAGTACTTC; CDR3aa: CASCPSGTRDIATQYF
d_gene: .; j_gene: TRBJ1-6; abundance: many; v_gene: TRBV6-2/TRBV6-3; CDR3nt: TGTGCCAGCAGTAGACCGCCGGTTAGGAATTCACCCCTCCACTTT; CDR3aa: CASSRPPVRNSPLHF
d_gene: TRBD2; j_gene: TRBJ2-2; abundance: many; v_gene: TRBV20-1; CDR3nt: TGCAGTGCTAGAGCTAGCGGGAGGGCCGGGGAGCTGTTTTTT; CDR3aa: CSARASGRAGELFF
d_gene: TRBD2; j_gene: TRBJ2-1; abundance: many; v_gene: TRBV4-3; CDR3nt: TGCGCCAGCAGCCAGGGTTTTCGGGAGGGCGGTTTTGGTCATGAGCAGTTCTTC; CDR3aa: CASSQGFREGGFGHEQFF
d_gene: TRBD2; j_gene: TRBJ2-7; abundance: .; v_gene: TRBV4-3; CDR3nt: TGCGCCAGCAGCCAAGGGACTAGCGGGAGCTCCTACGAGCAGTACTTC; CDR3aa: CASSQGTSGSSYEQYF
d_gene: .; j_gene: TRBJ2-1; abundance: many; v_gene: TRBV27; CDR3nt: TGTGCCAGCAGTTCGACTATTCTCTCCTACAATGAGCAGTTCTTC; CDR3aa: CASSSTILSYNEQFF
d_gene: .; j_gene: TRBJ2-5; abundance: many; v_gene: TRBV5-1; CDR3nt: TGCGCCAGCAGCTATCTAGCTTCCGAGACCCAGTACTTC; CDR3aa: CASSYLASETQYF
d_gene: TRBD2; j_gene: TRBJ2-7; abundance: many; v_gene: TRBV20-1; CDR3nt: TGCAGTGCCCTACTAGCGGGAGAATACGAGCAGTACTTC; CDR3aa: CSALLAGEYEQYF
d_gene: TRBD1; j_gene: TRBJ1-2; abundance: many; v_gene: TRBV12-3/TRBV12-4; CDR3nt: TGTGCCAGCACCGAGAGGGGACAGGTCGGCTACACCTTC; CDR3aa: CASTERGQVGYTF